This is a list of T cell receptor beta chains from one sample in a study of cytomegalovirus exposure and HLA in healthy donors. Some clones are missing from TCRdb's copy, which holds only in-frame ones; the method was immunoSEQ multiplex PCR. The table records under 150,000 clones, about four fifths of them present only once. Input material: PBMCs. The receptors derive from a woman in her thirties or forties in good health and CMV-seronegative. Both conserved end residues are part of each CDR3. The order of the fields is CDR3 DNA, CDR3 protein, J gene, V gene, D gene, clone size. A D gene is named only where the DNA matches it firmly. Some rows mark clone size as missing; the rest say once, few, many or name a class of expanded clone.

CDR3nt: TGTGCCAGCAGCACCCTGGACAGGGAGACCGGCTACACCTTC
CDR3aa: CASSTLDRETGYTF
j_gene: TRBJ1-2
v_gene: TRBV5-4
d_gene: TRBD1
abundance: once

CDR3nt: TGTGCCAGCAGCCCTCAAAAAGGAGGACAGAGACTGAACACTGAAGCTTTCTTT
CDR3aa: CASSPQKGGQRLNTEAFF
j_gene: TRBJ1-1
v_gene: TRBV9
d_gene: NA
abundance: NA

CDR3nt: TGTGCCAGCAGCTGGGGCGGGAGAGAGGCTGGAAACACCATATATTTT
CDR3aa: CASSWGGREAGNTIYF
j_gene: TRBJ1-3
v_gene: TRBV5-4
d_gene: NA
abundance: NA

CDR3nt: TGTGCCAGCAGCCAAGGGGCTAGCGGGAGTCTCGATGAGCAGTTCTTC
CDR3aa: CASSQGASGSLDEQFF
j_gene: TRBJ2-1
v_gene: TRBV4-2
d_gene: TRBD2
abundance: few

CDR3nt: TGCAGCGCTGGGGGGGTGACCAAAAACATTCAGTACTTC
CDR3aa: CSAGGVTKNIQYF
j_gene: TRBJ2-4
v_gene: TRBV29-1
d_gene: TRBD2
abundance: NA

CDR3nt: TGCGCCCGCAGCTGGTCTGGGTCCGGAGGGGCAGATACGCAGTATTTT
CDR3aa: CARSWSGSGGADTQYF
j_gene: TRBJ2-3
v_gene: TRBV5-1
d_gene: NA
abundance: NA

CDR3nt: TGTGCCAGCAGCCCACGGGTGGCGAACACCGGGGAGCTGTTTTTT
CDR3aa: CASSPRVANTGELFF
j_gene: TRBJ2-2
v_gene: TRBV4-2
d_gene: NA
abundance: NA

CDR3nt: TGTGCCACCCCGCGTCTAGCGTACGAGCAGTACTTC
CDR3aa: CATPRLAYEQYF
j_gene: TRBJ2-7
v_gene: TRBV6-1
d_gene: NA
abundance: NA

CDR3nt: TGTGCCAGCAGCCCCCGCGGGCAGATGAACACTGAAGCTTTCTTT
CDR3aa: CASSPRGQMNTEAFF
j_gene: TRBJ1-1
v_gene: TRBV7-6
d_gene: NA
abundance: NA

CDR3nt: TGTGCCAGCAGTTCGGGACAGGGCTTGACTAACTATGGCTACACCTTC
CDR3aa: CASSSGQGLTNYGYTF
j_gene: TRBJ1-2
v_gene: TRBV6-5
d_gene: TRBD1
abundance: NA

CDR3nt: TGTGCCAGTAGTACCTCCGGGACTCCAAGCACTGAAGCTTTCTTT
CDR3aa: CASSTSGTPSTEAFF
j_gene: TRBJ1-1
v_gene: TRBV19
d_gene: NA
abundance: NA

CDR3nt: TGCGCCAGCAGGCAGGGGGACAACACCGGGGAGCTGTTTTTT
CDR3aa: CASRQGDNTGELFF
j_gene: TRBJ2-2
v_gene: TRBV2
d_gene: TRBD1
abundance: NA

CDR3nt: TGTGCTAGTGGTTTGCCAGGACAGGCTGGGCAGCCCCAGCATTTT
CDR3aa: CASGLPGQAGQPQHF
j_gene: TRBJ1-5
v_gene: TRBV12-5
d_gene: TRBD1
abundance: NA

CDR3nt: TGTGCCAGTATTACCTCGAGGGACACTGAAGCTTTCTTT
CDR3aa: CASITSRDTEAFF
j_gene: TRBJ1-1
v_gene: TRBV19
d_gene: NA
abundance: NA

CDR3nt: TGTGCCAGCAGCTTAGCCGGCACAGGGGGCTACGAGCAGTACTTC
CDR3aa: CASSLAGTGGYEQYF
j_gene: TRBJ2-7
v_gene: TRBV7-2
d_gene: TRBD1
abundance: once

CDR3nt: TGTGCCAGCAGCTGGTTGGACAGGGGAGCGTATGGCTACACCTTC
CDR3aa: CASSWLDRGAYGYTF
j_gene: TRBJ1-2
v_gene: TRBV5-6
d_gene: TRBD1
abundance: NA

CDR3nt: TGCGCCAGCAGCCAAGATTTCGGCGGTAGCGGGAGGGCCTACGAGCAGTACTTC
CDR3aa: CASSQDFGGSGRAYEQYF
j_gene: TRBJ2-7
v_gene: TRBV4-3
d_gene: TRBD2
abundance: NA

CDR3nt: TGTGCCAGCAGACGAACGACCGGGACAGGCACCGGGGAGCTGTTTTTT
CDR3aa: CASRRTTGTGTGELFF
j_gene: TRBJ2-2
v_gene: TRBV6-6
d_gene: TRBD1
abundance: once

CDR3nt: TGTGCCAGCAGCAAAGGACCGTTAACGACTTCCTACGAGCAGTACTTC
CDR3aa: CASSKGPLTTSYEQYF
j_gene: TRBJ2-7
v_gene: TRBV21-1
d_gene: NA
abundance: NA

CDR3nt: TGTGCCAGCATCTCGGGGGGCTCCTATAATTCACCCCTCCACTTT
CDR3aa: CASISGGSYNSPLHF
j_gene: TRBJ1-6
v_gene: TRBV7-2
d_gene: NA
abundance: NA

CDR3nt: TGTGCCAGCAGCTTAGGGACAGGGTGGACTGAAGCTTTCTTT
CDR3aa: CASSLGTGWTEAFF
j_gene: TRBJ1-1
v_gene: TRBV7-3
d_gene: TRBD1
abundance: once

CDR3nt: TGTGCCAGCAGCTTGCAGGTGTTATCCTACGAGCAGTACTTC
CDR3aa: CASSLQVLSYEQYF
j_gene: TRBJ2-7
v_gene: TRBV7-6
d_gene: NA
abundance: NA

CDR3nt: TGTGCCAGCAGCTTGTTTGCGGAGACCCAGTACTTC
CDR3aa: CASSLFAETQYF
j_gene: TRBJ2-5
v_gene: TRBV7-2
d_gene: NA
abundance: NA

CDR3nt: TGTGCCAGCAGCTTGGATTTTCAGGGAATGGGAGAGACCCAGTACTTC
CDR3aa: CASSLDFQGMGETQYF
j_gene: TRBJ2-5
v_gene: TRBV5-4
d_gene: NA
abundance: NA

CDR3nt: TGTGCCAGCAGTACCGCCCCAGGGTCCGGAAACACCATATATTTT
CDR3aa: CASSTAPGSGNTIYF
j_gene: TRBJ1-3
v_gene: TRBV28
d_gene: NA
abundance: once

CDR3nt: TGCAGCGTTCGGGCGGGACAGTTCTACGAGCAGTACTTC
CDR3aa: CSVRAGQFYEQYF
j_gene: TRBJ2-7
v_gene: TRBV29-1
d_gene: NA
abundance: NA

CDR3nt: TGTGCCAGCAGGGCCGGGATTTTGTACACCTTC
CDR3aa: CASRAGILYTF
j_gene: TRBJ1-2
v_gene: TRBV2
d_gene: NA
abundance: NA

CDR3nt: TGTGCCAGCAGTTTTAGCACCGGGGAGCTGTTTTTT
CDR3aa: CASSFSTGELFF
j_gene: TRBJ2-2
v_gene: TRBV6-5
d_gene: NA
abundance: NA

CDR3nt: TGTGCCAGCAGCCAAGATTGGGCTAAGCAGTATTTT
CDR3aa: CASSQDWAKQYF
j_gene: TRBJ2-3
v_gene: TRBV14
d_gene: NA
abundance: NA

CDR3nt: TGCGCCAGCAGCGTCGGGCAGGGGACAATCTACGAGCAGTACTTC
CDR3aa: CASSVGQGTIYEQYF
j_gene: TRBJ2-7
v_gene: TRBV4-3
d_gene: NA
abundance: NA

CDR3nt: TGTGCCAGCAGTCCCCGGGGTTATAATTCACCCCTCCACTTT
CDR3aa: CASSPRGYNSPLHF
j_gene: TRBJ1-6
v_gene: TRBV28
d_gene: NA
abundance: NA

CDR3nt: TGTGCCAGCAGCCCCTCCTCTGGAAACACCATATATTTT
CDR3aa: CASSPSSGNTIYF
j_gene: TRBJ1-3
v_gene: TRBV7-3
d_gene: NA
abundance: NA

CDR3nt: TGTGCCAGCTCCCTGTTGGCCGGGACTCGCTATGGCTACACCTTC
CDR3aa: CASSLLAGTRYGYTF
j_gene: TRBJ1-2
v_gene: TRBV7-2
d_gene: NA
abundance: NA

CDR3nt: TGCGCCAGCAGCCAAGATCGGGCAGGGGGGAACACTGAAGCTTTCTTT
CDR3aa: CASSQDRAGGNTEAFF
j_gene: TRBJ1-1
v_gene: TRBV4-3
d_gene: TRBD1
abundance: once

CDR3nt: TGTGCCAGCACTAAACAGGGGGCGATAGGCACTGAAGCTTTCTTT
CDR3aa: CASTKQGAIGTEAFF
j_gene: TRBJ1-1
v_gene: TRBV19
d_gene: TRBD1
abundance: once

CDR3nt: TGTGCCAGCGGTAGGGGGCTCACCTACGAGCAGTACTTC
CDR3aa: CASGRGLTYEQYF
j_gene: TRBJ2-7
v_gene: TRBV6-1
d_gene: TRBD1
abundance: NA

CDR3nt: TGTGCCAGCAGCTATAGTAACGAGCAGTACTTC
CDR3aa: CASSYSNEQYF
j_gene: TRBJ2-7
v_gene: TRBV7-2
d_gene: NA
abundance: few

CDR3nt: TGTGCCAGCAGCTTGGATGCGAACTATGGCTACCCCTTC
CDR3aa: CASSLDANYGYPF
j_gene: TRBJ1-2
v_gene: TRBV5-4
d_gene: NA
abundance: NA

CDR3nt: TGTGCCAGCAGCTTAGACAGGTCCTACGAGCAGTACTTC
CDR3aa: CASSLDRSYEQYF
j_gene: TRBJ2-7
v_gene: TRBV7-8
d_gene: NA
abundance: NA

CDR3nt: TGTGCCATCAGGGGCGGGCTCCTCCCGTCAGATACGCAGTATTTT
CDR3aa: CAIRGGLLPSDTQYF
j_gene: TRBJ2-3
v_gene: TRBV10-3
d_gene: NA
abundance: NA